These T cell receptor beta chains were read from a single sample in a study of CD8+ T cells in alopecia areata. The repertoire was sequenced with immunoSEQ multiplex PCR; TCRdb's copy has only in-frame clones and lacks some. The sample includes tens of thousands of clones, roughly 57% of them seen just once. The sequencing used CD8+ T cells sorted from blood, collected at week 0. These receptors all stem from a human donor with alopecia areata. CDR3s include the opening cysteine and the closing phenylalanine or tryptophan. A D gene is named only where the DNA matches it firmly. Clone size is stated in some rows and not others, as once, few, many or a class when expanded.

CDR3aa,CDR3nt,v_gene,abundance,j_gene,d_gene
CASTTSAPSDTQYF,TGTGCCAGCACCACTAGCGCCCCTTCAGATACGCAGTATTTT,TRBV9,-,TRBJ2-3,TRBD2
CASIRTGRNTEAFF,TGTGCCAGCATCCGAACCGGGAGGAACACTGAAGCTTTCTTT,TRBV27,-,TRBJ1-1,-
CASSLGTTKTYEQYF,TGCGCCAGCAGTCTAGGGACAACAAAGACCTACGAGCAGTACTTC,TRBV23-1,-,TRBJ2-7,-
CASSSGHASQETQYF,TGTGCCAGCAGCTCTGGACACGCCTCTCAGGAGACCCAGTACTTC,TRBV9,-,TRBJ2-5,-
CASSFGTGGYEQYF,TGTGCCAGCAGCTTCGGGACAGGGGGCTACGAGCAGTACTTC,TRBV7-6,-,TRBJ2-7,TRBD1
CASRGGADTEAFF,TGCGCCAGCCGAGGGGGAGCCGACACTGAAGCTTTCTTT,TRBV4-1,-,TRBJ1-1,-
CASSQDKTGGRDTQYF,TGCGCCAGCAGCCAAGATAAAACAGGGGGTCGGGATACGCAGTATTTT,TRBV4-3,few,TRBJ2-3,TRBD1
CASRVGLSSTDTQYF,TGTGCCAGCAGGGTGGGACTCTCTAGCACAGATACGCAGTATTTT,TRBV7-2,-,TRBJ2-3,-
CTSVGANTGELFF,TGCACGTCGGTAGGGGCCAACACCGGGGAGCTGTTTTTT,TRBV29-1,-,TRBJ2-2,-
CATSRSPSPRYEQYF,TGTGCCACCAGCAGATCCCCCAGTCCCCGCTACGAGCAGTACTTC,TRBV15,few,TRBJ2-7,-
CSVVSGDTEAFF,TGCAGCGTTGTTTCAGGGGACACTGAAGCTTTCTTT,TRBV29-1,-,TRBJ1-1,-
CASSLFGELAKNIQYF,TGTGCCAGCAGCTTGTTTGGCGAGCTAGCCAAAAACATTCAGTACTTC,TRBV5-6,-,TRBJ2-4,-
CAWTLESSYEQYF,TGTGCCTGGACCTTGGAGAGCTCCTACGAGCAGTACTTC,TRBV30,-,TRBJ2-7,-
CASRPREAPVYEQYF,TGCGCCAGCAGACCCCGGGAGGCCCCCGTCTACGAGCAGTACTTC,TRBV5-1,-,TRBJ2-7,TRBD2
CSVVFMGGTDTQYF,TGCAGCGTTGTTTTCATGGGGGGCACAGATACGCAGTATTTT,TRBV29-1,few,TRBJ2-3,-
CAWSVDYNEQFF,TGTGCCTGGAGTGTAGACTACAATGAGCAGTTCTTC,TRBV30,-,TRBJ2-1,-
CASRRQTPYGYTF,TGTGCCAGTAGAAGACAGACCCCCTATGGCTACACCTTC,TRBV19,few,TRBJ1-2,-
CTSSSRGRRVNTQYF,TGCACCAGCAGCTCCAGGGGGCGCAGGGTCAATACGCAGTATTTT,TRBV1,-,TRBJ2-3,-
CASSLSQGLNTEAFF,TGCGCCAGCAGCCTAAGCCAGGGGTTGAACACTGAAGCTTTCTTT,TRBV4-3,once,TRBJ1-1,-